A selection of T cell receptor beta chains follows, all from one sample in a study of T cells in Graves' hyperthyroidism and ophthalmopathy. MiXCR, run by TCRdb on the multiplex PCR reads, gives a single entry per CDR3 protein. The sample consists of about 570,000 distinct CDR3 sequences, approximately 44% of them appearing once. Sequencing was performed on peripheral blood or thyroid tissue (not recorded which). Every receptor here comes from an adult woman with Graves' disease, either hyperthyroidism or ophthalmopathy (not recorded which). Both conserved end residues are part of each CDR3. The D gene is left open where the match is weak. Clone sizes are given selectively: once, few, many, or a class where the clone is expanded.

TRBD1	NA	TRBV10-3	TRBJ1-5	CAISEGQGAKNSQHF	TGTGCCATCAGTGAGGGACAGGGGGCGAAAAATTCCCAGCATTTT
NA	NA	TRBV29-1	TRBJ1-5	CSGDTDSNQPQHF	TGCAGCGGGGACACAGATAGCAATCAGCCCCAGCATTTT
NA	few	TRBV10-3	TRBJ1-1	CATLRDQNTEAFF	TGTGCCACCCTCAGGGATCAAAACACTGAAGCTTTCTTT
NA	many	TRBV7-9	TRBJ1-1	CASSLGGFEAFF	TGTGCCAGCAGCTTAGGCGGATTTGAAGCTTTCTTT
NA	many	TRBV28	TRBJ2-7	CASSARTYEQYF	TGTGCCAGCAGTGCTCGGACCTACGAGCAGTACTTC
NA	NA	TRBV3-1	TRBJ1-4	CASSQEWGSPNEKLFF	TGTGCCAGCAGCCAAGAATGGGGGTCCCCTAATGAAAAACTGTTTTTT
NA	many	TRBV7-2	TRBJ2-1	CASSLTVGGRNEQFF	TGTGCCAGCAGCTTGACCGTGGGGGGGCGCAACGAGCAGTTCTTC
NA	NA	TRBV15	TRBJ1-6	CATMPRGQYNSPLHF	TGTGCCACCATGCCCCGGGGTCAATATAATTCACCCCTCCACTTT
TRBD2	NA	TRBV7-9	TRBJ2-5	CASSPARSGLAGAETQYF	TGTGCCAGCAGCCCAGCCCGCTCGGGACTAGCGGGAGCAGAGACCCAGTACTTC
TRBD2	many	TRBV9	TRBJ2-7	CASSAGLWPSGIPLEQYF	TGTGCCAGCAGCGCAGGTTTATGGCCTAGCGGAATTCCCTTGGAGCAGTACTTC
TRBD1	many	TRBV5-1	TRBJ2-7	CASARTGGGYEQYF	TGCGCCAGCGCCAGGACAGGGGGCGGGTACGAGCAGTACTTC
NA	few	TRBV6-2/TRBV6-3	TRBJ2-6	CASTLGAGANVLTF	TGTGCCAGCACCCTGGGGGCTGGGGCCAACGTCCTGACTTTC
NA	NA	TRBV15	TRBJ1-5	CATSSPLGNQPQHF	TGTGCCACCAGCAGCCCCTTAGGCAATCAGCCCCAGCATTTT
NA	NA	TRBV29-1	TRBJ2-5	CSVAPGQQTQYF	TGCAGCGTCGCCCCGGGACAACAGACCCAGTACTTC
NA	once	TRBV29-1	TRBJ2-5	CSVAGRSNTGETQYF	TGCAGCGTTGCGGGGCGATCGAACACCGGGGAGACCCAGTACTTC
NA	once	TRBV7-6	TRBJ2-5	CASSFGGAETQYF	TGTGCCAGCAGCTTTGGGGGTGCAGAGACCCAGTACTTC
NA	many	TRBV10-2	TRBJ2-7	CASSEWSWASSYEQYF	TGCGCCAGCAGTGAATGGTCTTGGGCGAGCTCCTACGAGCAGTACTTC
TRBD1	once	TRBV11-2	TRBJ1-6	CASSNKPGQYNSPLHF	TGTGCCAGCAGCAATAAACCGGGACAGTATAATTCACCCCTCCACTTT